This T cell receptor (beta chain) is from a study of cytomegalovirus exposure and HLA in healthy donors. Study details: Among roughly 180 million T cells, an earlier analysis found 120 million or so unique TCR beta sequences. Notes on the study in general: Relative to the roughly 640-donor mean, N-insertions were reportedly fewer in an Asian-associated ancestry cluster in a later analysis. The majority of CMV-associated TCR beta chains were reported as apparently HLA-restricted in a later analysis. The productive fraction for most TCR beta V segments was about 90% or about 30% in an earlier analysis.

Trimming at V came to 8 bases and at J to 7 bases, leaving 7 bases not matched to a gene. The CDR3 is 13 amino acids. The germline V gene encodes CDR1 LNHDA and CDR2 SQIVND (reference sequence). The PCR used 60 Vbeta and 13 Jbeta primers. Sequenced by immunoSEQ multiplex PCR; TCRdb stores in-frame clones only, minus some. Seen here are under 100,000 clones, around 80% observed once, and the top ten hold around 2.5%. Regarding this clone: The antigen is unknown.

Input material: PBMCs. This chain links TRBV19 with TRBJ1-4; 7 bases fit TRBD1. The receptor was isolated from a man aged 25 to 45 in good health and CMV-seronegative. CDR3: CASSDRSREKLFF. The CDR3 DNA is TGTGCCAGTTCGGACAGGTCGCGTGAAAAACTGTTTTTT.